The rows below give T cell receptor beta chains drawn from one sample of a study of OX40 agonist ivuxolimab in advanced cancers. The method was immunoSEQ multiplex PCR; TCRdb's version includes in-frame clones alone and lacks a portion of them. This sample has some 140,000 clones, with more than 85% found just once. Sequences were derived from CD4+ or CD8+ T cells sorted from blood, sampled in a trial of the OX40 agonist ivuxolimab. The receptors originated from an adult with an advanced solid tumor such as melanoma, head and neck, liver or kidney cancer. CDR3s include the opening cysteine and the closing phenylalanine or tryptophan. D genes are given only for firm matches. Clone size is not always given. Where it is, it says once, few, many or a class for expanded clones.

v_gene,j_gene,d_gene,abundance,CDR3aa,CDR3nt
TRBV19,TRBJ1-5,.,.,CASSIARGGLRGNQPQHF,TGTGCCAGTAGTATAGCGCGGGGTGGGCTCCGGGGCAATCAGCCCCAGCATTTT
TRBV7-9,TRBJ2-1,.,.,CASSLVGTVYNEQFF,TGTGCCAGCAGCTTAGTGGGGACGGTCTACAATGAGCAGTTCTTC
TRBV7-2,TRBJ2-5,TRBD2,.,CASSPGGSLLQETQYF,TGTGCCAGCAGCCCCGGGGGGTCCCTACTCCAAGAGACCCAGTACTTC
TRBV4-2,TRBJ1-4,.,.,CASSGPGARDEKLFF,TGTGCCAGCAGCGGGCCAGGGGCACGGGATGAAAAACTGTTTTTT
TRBV18,TRBJ1-1,.,.,CASSPPLGYTEAFF,TGTGCCAGCTCACCACCACTCGGGTACACTGAAGCTTTCTTT
TRBV2,TRBJ1-5,.,.,CASSERRTLEGGQPQHF,TGTGCCAGCAGTGAAAGGCGGACCCTAGAGGGTGGACAGCCCCAGCATTTT
TRBV13,TRBJ1-6,.,.,CASSLEGGSYNSPLHF,TGTGCCAGCAGCTTAGAAGGGGGCTCCTATAATTCACCCCTCCACTTT
TRBV4-3,TRBJ2-7,TRBD2,once,CASSQGLIWREEPTYEQYF,TGCGCCAGCAGCCAAGGTTTGATCTGGCGGGAGGAACCCACCTACGAGCAGTACTTC
TRBV7-2,TRBJ1-4,.,.,CASSLAAGEKLFF,TGTGCCAGCAGCTTAGCGGCAGGTGAAAAACTGTTTTTT
TRBV9,TRBJ1-1,.,.,CASSVVGGPPDTEAFF,TGTGCCAGCAGCGTAGTCGGGGGACCCCCCGACACTGAAGCTTTCTTT